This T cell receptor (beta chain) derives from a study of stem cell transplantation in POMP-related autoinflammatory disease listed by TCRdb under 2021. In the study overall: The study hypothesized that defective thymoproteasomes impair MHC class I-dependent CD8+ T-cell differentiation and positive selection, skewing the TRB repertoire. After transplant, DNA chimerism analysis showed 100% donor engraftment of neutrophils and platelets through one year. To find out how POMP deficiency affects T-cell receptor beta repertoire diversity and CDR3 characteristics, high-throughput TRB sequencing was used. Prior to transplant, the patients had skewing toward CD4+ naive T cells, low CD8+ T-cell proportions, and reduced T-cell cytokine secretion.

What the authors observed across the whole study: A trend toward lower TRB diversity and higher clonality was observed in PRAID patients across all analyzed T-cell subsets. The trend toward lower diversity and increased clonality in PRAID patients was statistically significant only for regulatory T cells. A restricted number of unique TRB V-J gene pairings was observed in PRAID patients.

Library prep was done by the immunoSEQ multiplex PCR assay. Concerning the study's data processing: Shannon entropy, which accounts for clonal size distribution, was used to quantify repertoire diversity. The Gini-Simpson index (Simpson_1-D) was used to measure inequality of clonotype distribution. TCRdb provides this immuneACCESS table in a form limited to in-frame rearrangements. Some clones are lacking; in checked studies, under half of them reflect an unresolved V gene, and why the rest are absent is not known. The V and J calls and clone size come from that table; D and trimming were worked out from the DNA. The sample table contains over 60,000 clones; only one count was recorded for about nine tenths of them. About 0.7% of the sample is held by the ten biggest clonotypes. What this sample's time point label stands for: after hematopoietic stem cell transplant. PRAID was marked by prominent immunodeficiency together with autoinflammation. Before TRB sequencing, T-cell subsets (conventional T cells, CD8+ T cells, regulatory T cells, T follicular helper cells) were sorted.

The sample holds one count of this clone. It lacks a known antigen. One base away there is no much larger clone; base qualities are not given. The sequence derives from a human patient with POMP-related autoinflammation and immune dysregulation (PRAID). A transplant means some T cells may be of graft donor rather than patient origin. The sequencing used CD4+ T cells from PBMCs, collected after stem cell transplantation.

The DNA sequence is TGCAGTGCGAAGAGGGTCCACGAGCAGTACTTC. Its amino acids are CSAKRVHEQYF. The V and J genes are TRBV20-1 and TRBJ2-7; a weak D assignment points to TRBD2 (5 bases agree). From the cysteine up to the phenylalanine, the CDR3 has a length of 11 residues. Only CDR3 DNA is held: 33 bases, read in frame from base 1. V and J are truncated by 6 bases and 5 bases respectively, leaving an intervening sequence of 11 bases. CDR1 and CDR2 are read off the germline V gene (reference sequence) as DFQATT and SNEGSKA.